This T cell receptor (beta chain) was identified during a study of blood T cell repertoires in COVID-19. Whole-study context: COVID-19 samples from acute and convalescent phases originated in the United States, Italy and Spain. T cells, B-cell-depleted T cells, or PBMCs supplied cDNA or gDNA.

Authors' data handling: Counts of nucleated cells, estimated from reference gene primer amplification, were obtained. The assay was immunoSEQ multiplex PCR, and TCRdb's table has in-frame clones only and misses some. V, J and clone size derive from that table, while D and trimming were established from the DNA sequence. The repertoire consists of approximately 70,000 clones, with roughly nine tenths occurring once and the leading ten covering roughly 3.9%. This clone was detected a few times. Per the germline V gene, CDR1 is KGHDR and CDR2 is SFDVKD. Trimming took 4 bases from V and 2 from J; bases not matched to a gene: 4. This CDR3 region has 15 residues.

The chain is built from TRBV24-1 and TRBJ1-5; TRBD1 matches at 7 bases. Sequences were obtained from peripheral blood. This clonotype originated in an older man with active COVID-19. The CDR3, as DNA: TGTGCCACCAGTGACCCCACAGGGGGCAATCAGCCCCAGCATTTT. Its protein product is CATSDPTGGNQPQHF.